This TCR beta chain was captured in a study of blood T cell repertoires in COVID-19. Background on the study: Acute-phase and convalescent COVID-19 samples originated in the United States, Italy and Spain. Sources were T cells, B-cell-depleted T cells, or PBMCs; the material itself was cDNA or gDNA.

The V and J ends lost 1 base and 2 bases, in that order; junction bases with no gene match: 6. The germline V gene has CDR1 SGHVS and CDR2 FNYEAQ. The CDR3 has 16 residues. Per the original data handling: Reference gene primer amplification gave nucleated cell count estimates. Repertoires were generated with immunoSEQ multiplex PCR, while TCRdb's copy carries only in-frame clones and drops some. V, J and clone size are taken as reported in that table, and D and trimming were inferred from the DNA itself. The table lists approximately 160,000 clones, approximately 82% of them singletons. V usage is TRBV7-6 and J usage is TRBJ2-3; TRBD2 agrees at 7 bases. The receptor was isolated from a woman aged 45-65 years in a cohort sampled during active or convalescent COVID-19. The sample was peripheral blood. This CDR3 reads CASSLVGAGHTDTQYF. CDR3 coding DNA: TGTGCCAGCAGCTTAGTAGGAGCGGGGCACACAGATACGCAGTATTTT.